The 27 T cell receptor beta chains given below trace back to one sample, sequenced in a study of cytomegalovirus exposure and HLA in healthy donors. Primers included in the PCR were 60 Vbeta and 13 Jbeta primers. Clones were sequenced by immunoSEQ multiplex PCR, and TCRdb holds only the in-frame ones, with some missing. The data hold around 200,000 clones, with 75% to 90% observed a single time. The sample consisted of PBMCs. The receptors shown here come from a woman younger than 35 in good health and CMV-seronegative.

The chain carries TRBV5-1 and TRBJ2-1; 8 bases line up with TRBD2. Germline loops: CDR1 SGHRS, CDR2 YFSETQ. The ends lost 1 base at V and 0 bases at J; junction bases unmatched: 3. This CDR3 has 16 residues. This CDR3 reads CASSLRSGSSYNEQFF. In nucleotides, the CDR3 is TGCGCCAGCAGCTTGCGGAGCGGGAGCTCCTACAATGAGCAGTTCTTC.

The genes are TRBV25-1 and TRBJ1-3; perhaps TRBD1 as D (5 bases). Germline V gene sequence: CDR1 MGHDK, CDR2 SYGVNS. Trimming removed 1 base from V and 1 base from J, with 8 bases in between. The CDR3 runs 15 residues. CDR3 DNA sequence: TGTGCCAGCAGTGAATGGGGGGGTTCTGGAAACACCATATATTTT. Protein product: CASSEWGGSGNTIYF.

The genes are TRBV15 and TRBJ1-5; 9 bases are shared with TRBD1. The CDR3 spans 17 residues. From germline, CDR1 is LNHNV and CDR2 YYDKDF (reference sequence). The junction had 13 bases not matched to a gene; V was cut back by 0 bases and J by 10 bases. The CDR3 DNA is TGTGCCACCAGCAGAGACAGGTTACAGGGGGCCACAATCCCCCAGCATTTT. This sequence encodes CATSRDRLQGATIPQHF. Drawing the rest from reference TRBV15 and TRBJ1-5, the complete variable domain is DAMVIQNPRYQVTQFGKPVTLSCSQTLNHNVMYWYQQKSSQAPKLLFHYYDKDFNNEADTPDNFQSRRPNTSFCFLDIRSPGLGDTAMYLCATSRDRLQGATIPQHFGDGTRLSIL.

V is TRBV27 and J is TRBJ2-3; 9 bases fit TRBD1. J lost 2 bases, V lost 4 bases, and 4 bases had no gene match. Germline V gene sequence: CDR1 MNHEY, CDR2 SMNVEV (reference sequence). This CDR3 comprises 15 residues. In DNA, the CDR3 is TGTGCCAGCAGTTGGGGGACAGGGTACACAGATACGCAGTATTTT. Amino acids: CASSWGTGYTDTQYF.

The chain combines TRBV23-1 with TRBJ2-5; tentatively, D is TRBD2 (5 bases). TRBV23-1 is an open reading frame whose function is uncertain. The CDR3 length is 16 residues. V was pared by 2 bases and J by 2 bases, with 15 bases between. CDR3 sequence reads: CASSQGPGMGQETQYF. In DNA form, the CDR3 reads TGCGCCAGCAGTCAAGGCCCGGGGATGGGGCAAGAGACCCAGTACTTC.

The V call is TRBV4-1, the J call TRBJ1-3, with D hard to call. This CDR3 contains 16 residues. From germline, CDR1 is MGHRA and CDR2 YSYEKL. V was shortened by 0 bases and J by 2 bases, with 11 bases between the two germline ends. The CDR3 DNA reads TGCGCCAGCAGCCAAGACCACAGACTAACTGGAAACACCATATATTTT. Amino acid sequence: CASSQDHRLTGNTIYF.

V usage is TRBV2 and J usage is TRBJ2-5; D gene ambiguous. Deletions cut 2 bases from V and 2 bases from J, with 9 bases between. The CDR3 is 14 residues long. Germline CDR1 SNHLY, CDR2 FYNNEI. The CDR3 DNA follows: TGTGCCAGCAGTGAATCCCACACGCAAGAGACCCAGTACTTC. Translation gives CASSESHTQETQYF.

The chain has TRBV6-1 and TRBJ1-1; the D is unclear. The germline V gene encodes CDR1 MNHNS and CDR2 SASEGT. The CDR3 covers 13 residues. The V and J ends lost 6 bases and 1 base respectively, with 9 bases between them. CDR3 in DNA: TGTGCCAGCAGGAGAGCAGGGAACACTGAAGCTTTCTTT. Amino acids: CASRRAGNTEAFF.

V gene TRBV6-1 combines with J gene TRBJ1-2; 8 bases are shared with TRBD1. The V segment lost 5 bases and the J segment 1 base; nucleotides outside the gene matches: 3. The germline V gene has CDR1 MNHNS and CDR2 SASEGT. This CDR3 is 14 amino acids long. The CDR3 bases are TGTGCCAGCAGTACAGGACAGGGTAACTATGGCTACACCTTC. Translation gives CASSTGQGNYGYTF.

The sample holds a few counts of this clone. The rearrangement uses TRBV27 and TRBJ2-7; no clear D. Germline CDR1 MNHEY, CDR2 SMNVEV (reference sequence). The germline V and J ends were trimmed by 6 bases and 3 bases, with 12 bases remaining between them. This CDR3 has 13 amino acids. The CDR3 sequence: CASSPSPLYEQYF. CDR3 coding DNA: TGTGCCAGCAGCCCTAGTCCCCTCTACGAGCAGTACTTC.

The chain employs TRBV15 and TRBJ2-7; D may be TRBD1 (6 bases). Germline V lookup: CDR1 LNHNV, CDR2 YYDKDF (reference sequence). The CDR3 sequence is 18 residues long. V gave up 0 bases and J gave up 4 bases, with 22 bases separating them. CDR3 bases: TGTGCCACCAGCAGAGATCTAGGGTTTAGGACAGCTTTGTACGAGCAGTACTTC. Translating it yields CATSRDLGFRTALYEQYF.

CDR3 sequence: CSVGAALNYGYTF. The CDR3 region has the DNA TGCAGCGTTGGGGCCGCCCTTAACTATGGCTACACCTTC. V is TRBV29-1 and J is TRBJ1-2, with no clear D. The CDR3 extends over 13 amino acids. CDR1 and CDR2 from the germline V gene are SQVTM and ANQGSEA. V lost 4 bases, J lost 1 base, and 10 bases lay in between.

This chain joins TRBV7-8 and TRBJ1-1; 8 bases line up with TRBD1. The CDR3 sequence is 16 residues long. Germline V gene data show CDR1 as SGHVS and CDR2 as FQNEAQ. J gave up 2 bases and V 5 bases, and 10 bases lay outside the gene matches. The CDR3 is CASSPRDRRVNTEAFF. DNA for the CDR3: TGTGCCAGCAGCCCCAGGGACAGGCGAGTTAACACTGAAGCTTTCTTT.

CDR3 sequence reads: CASSVGATNSPLHF. The DNA for the CDR3 is TGTGCCAGCAGTGTGGGAGCCACCAATTCACCCCTCCACTTT. V is TRBV6-5 and J is TRBJ1-6; D gene uncertain. The germline V gene encodes CDR1 MNHEY and CDR2 SVGAGI. The ends were cut back, 5 bases at V and 7 bases at J, with 12 bases in the middle. This CDR3 is built from 14 residues.

The chain couples TRBV2 to TRBJ1-4; D unresolved. This CDR3 region has 12 residues. V lost 6 bases to trimming and J lost 7 bases, with 9 bases between them. Germline-derived CDR1 and CDR2 are SNHLY and FYNNEI. CDR3 nucleotides: TGTGCCAGCAGGGGGAGGAGTGAAAAACTGTTTTTT. Protein: CASRGRSEKLFF. Supplemented by reference TRBV2 and TRBJ1-4, the full variable domain reads EPEVTQTPSHQVTQMGQEVILRCVPISNHLYFYWYRQILGQKVEFLVSFYNNEISEKSEIFDDQFSVERPDGSNFTLKIRSTKLEDSAMYFCASRGRSEKLFFGSGTQLSVL.

CDR3 sequence reads: CASSQETDSHHMNTEAFF. In DNA, the CDR3 is TGTGCCAGCAGCCAAGAAACCGACTCCCACCACATGAACACTGAAGCTTTCTTT. J is TRBJ1-1 and V is TRBV4-2, with D hard to call. V was clipped by 0 bases and J by 0 bases, with 17 bases between them. The CDR3 totals 18 residues. Germline V lookup: CDR1 LGHNA, CDR2 YNFKEQ.

This sequence joins TRBV5-6 and TRBJ1-2; tentatively, D is TRBD1 (6 bases). CDR1 is SGHDT, CDR2 YYEEEE, per germline. The CDR3 is made up of 15 amino acids. V lost 4 bases and J 2 bases, leaving 15 bases between the germline ends. CDR3 in amino acids: CASSDDRQLNYGYTF. As DNA, the CDR3 is TGTGCCAGCAGCGACGACAGGCAGCTAAACTATGGCTACACCTTC.

This clone has only a few counts. CDR3 protein: CASSAQGGRYGYTF. DNA of the CDR3: TGTGCCAGCAGCGCACAGGGGGGAAGGTATGGCTACACCTTC. V gene TRBV7-2 combines with J gene TRBJ1-2; 8 bases match TRBD1. J gave up 5 bases and V 5 bases, and 7 bases lay outside the gene matches. The CDR3 is 14 residues long. Germline loops: CDR1 SGHTA, CDR2 FQGNSA.

The rearrangement uses TRBV5-4 and TRBJ2-1, with a weak D call TRBD1 (5 bases). The CDR3 is 14 amino acids. V lost 5 bases and J lost 7, with 16 bases in between. CDR1 and CDR2 (germline): SGHNT, YYREEE (reference sequence). CDR3 bases: TGTGCCAGCAGTCCCCAGGGTGGAGTGAATGAGCAGTTCTTC. Residues: CASSPQGGVNEQFF.

This chain connects TRBV5-6 to TRBJ2-7; TRBD2 agrees at 8 bases. There are 13 residues in the CDR3. J was trimmed by 5 bases and V by 4 bases; bases with no gene match: 5. Germline CDR1 reads SGHDT; CDR2 reads YYEEEE. CDR3 in DNA: TGTGCCAGCAGCGCCGGACTAGCTCACGAGCAGTACTTC. This translates into CASSAGLAHEQYF.

The V gene is TRBV19, the J gene TRBJ2-2; 8 bases are a match to TRBD1. Germline V gene data show CDR1 as LNHDA and CDR2 as SQIVND (reference sequence). This CDR3 is built from 16 residues. V trimming: 0 bases; J trimming: 5 bases; junction bases outside the gene matches: 5. CDR3 nucleotides: TGTGCCAGTAGTATAGAGGACAGGGTGGATACCGGGGAGCTGTTTTTT. This encodes CASSIEDRVDTGELFF.

The chain is built from TRBV21-1 and TRBJ2-6; the D call TRBD2 from the table was never checked on the DNA. TRBV21-1 has pseudogene status. This CDR3 contains 16 residues. CDR3 amino acids: CASSKEALSGANVLTF. The CDR3 nucleotides are TGTGCCAGCAGCAAAGAAGCTCTCTCTGGGGCCAACGTCCTGACTTTC.

The chain recombines TRBV5-1 with TRBJ2-2; TRBD1 aligns across 8 bases. Germline V gene sequence: CDR1 SGHRS, CDR2 YFSETQ. This CDR3 comprises 15 residues. The V segment lost 4 bases and the J segment 0 bases; nucleotides outside the gene matches: 2. CDR3 coding DNA: TGCGCCAGCAGCGCGGGACAGGCGAACACCGGGGAGCTGTTTTTT. Residues: CASSAGQANTGELFF.

This rearrangement joins TRBV7-2 to TRBJ2-3, with D unclear. The CDR3 loop spans 15 amino acids. Germline loops: CDR1 SGHTA, CDR2 FQGNSA. The ends were cut back, 0 bases at V and 0 bases at J, with 7 bases in the middle. CDR3 in amino acids: CASSLAVLSTDTQYF. The CDR3, as DNA: TGTGCCAGCAGCTTAGCGGTACTTAGCACAGATACGCAGTATTTT.

The V gene is TRBV5-4, the J gene TRBJ2-7, with D unresolved. The length of the CDR3 is 14 residues. In germline, CDR1 is SGHNT, CDR2 YYREEE (reference sequence). Trimming cost V 1 base and J 5 bases, with 13 bases left between them. Written as DNA, the CDR3 is TGTGCCAGCAGCTTGACTCTTGGTTCCGACGAGCAGTACTTC. Its protein is CASSLTLGSDEQYF.

The V and J genes are TRBV28 and TRBJ2-1; D call uncertain. The CDR3 is 13 amino acids. Trimming took 2 bases from V and 3 from J, leaving 5 bases between them. Germline lookup yields CDR1 MDHEN and CDR2 SYDVKM. The DNA of the CDR3 is TGTGCCAGCAGTTTAGGCAACTACAATGAGCAGTTCTTC. Protein product: CASSLGNYNEQFF.

This chain connects TRBV19 to TRBJ2-1; TRBD2 matches 11 bases. V was clipped by 4 bases and J by 12 bases; unmatched bases: 14. The length of the CDR3 is 16 residues. Germline CDR1 is LNHDA and CDR2 is SQIVND (reference sequence). Here the CDR3 DNA reads TGTGCCAGTAGTACCACCGGGACTAGCGGCCTGTGGGGGCAGTTCTTC. This encodes CASSTTGTSGLWGQFF.